This T cell receptor beta chain was documented in a study of human T cells and chemical hapten exposure. Findings and limits, study-wide: Large CDR3 similarity clusters arose significantly more often from expanded TCRs than from controls.

The CDR3 is 16 residues long. Per germline, CDR1 SNHLY and CDR2 FYNNEI. Trimming took 4 bases from V and 0 from J; bases not matched to a gene: 6. Only a few counts were recorded for this clonotype. Its antigen is not known. Individual cDNA molecules received unique molecular identifiers in the library. TCRdb re-called the RACE reads through MiXCR, storing one row per CDR3 protein. This table has roughly 60,000 distinct CDR3 sequences, over 10% appearing once. Time point indicated: patch test 3, about 24 weeks after DPC sensitization. The sample's treatment: therapeutic diphenylcyclopropenone sensitization with weekly scalp DPC.

The source material was whole blood, sampled in connection with sensitization to the hapten diphenylcyclopropenone (DPC). This chain uses TRBV2 with TRBJ1-5, with 7 bases matching TRBD1. This TCR was recovered from a man aged 30 to 45 with alopecia areata. Some clones in this sample may be carry-over from other donors' samples. The CDR3 bases are TGTGCCAGCAGTGCGACAGGGTGGATTAGCAATCAGCCCCAGCATTTT. It encodes CASSATGWISNQPQHF.